Listed below are T cell receptor beta chains from one sample, sequenced in a study of CD8+ T cells in alopecia areata. Sequencing was performed with immunoSEQ multiplex PCR; in TCRdb, only in-frame clones are kept and a portion is missing. The sample includes 150,000 to 200,000 clones, approximately 70% of them seen just once. Source: CD8+ T cells sorted from blood, taken at week 0. The source of these receptors is a human donor with alopecia areata. CDR3s include the opening cysteine and the closing phenylalanine or tryptophan. Each record gives: clone size, V gene, D gene, J gene, CDR3 length, CDR3 protein, CDR3 DNA. The D gene is left open where the match is weak. Not all rows give a size; the values are once, few, many and, for expanded clones, a class.

-	TRBV10-3	-	TRBJ1-5	15	CAISEVGVTPQPQHF	TGTGCCATCAGTGAGGTTGGGGTAACCCCCCAGCCCCAGCATTTT
-	TRBV6-5	TRBD2	TRBJ2-5	15	CASSYSGGGQETQYF	TGTGCCAGCAGTTACTCTGGGGGGGGCCAAGAGACCCAGTACTTC
few	TRBV13	TRBD2	TRBJ2-3	16	CASSSRLAGGQDTQYF	TGTGCCAGCAGCTCCCGACTAGCGGGGGGGCAAGATACGCAGTATTTT
-	TRBV13	TRBD2	TRBJ2-3	13	CASSELAGGLDDF	TGTGCCAGCAGCGAACTAGCGGGGGGGCTGGACGATTTT
-	TRBV20-1	-	TRBJ2-7	10	CSARFGEQYF	TGCAGTGCTAGATTCGGAGAGCAGTACTTC
-	TRBV27	-	TRBJ2-1	16	CASSLGAGAVNNEQFF	TGTGCCAGCAGTTTAGGGGCGGGGGCCGTGAACAATGAGCAGTTCTTC
-	TRBV4-1	-	TRBJ2-5	14	CASSQDPWEETQYF	TGCGCCAGCAGCCAAGATCCGTGGGAAGAGACCCAGTACTTC
-	TRBV4-1	-	TRBJ1-4	13	CASSQDIAKGVFF	TGCGCCAGCAGCCAAGATATAGCCAAGGGGGTGTTTTTT
-	TRBV4-1	-	TRBJ1-5	15	CASSSTGNRNQPQHF	TGCGCCAGCAGCTCAACGGGGAACCGCAATCAGCCCCAGCATTTT
-	TRBV9	-	TRBJ2-2	15	CASSERAGGTGELFF	TGTGCCAGCAGCGAAAGGGCCGGGGGCACCGGGGAGCTGTTTTTT
once	TRBV5-6	TRBD1	TRBJ2-7	13	CASSLGTGPPESF	TGTGCCAGCAGCCTCGGGACAGGGCCCCCGGAGAGCTTC
-	TRBV13	TRBD1	TRBJ2-1	12	CASSIGTGGKFF	TGTGCCAGCAGCATCGGGACAGGGGGAAAGTTCTTC
once	TRBV5-1	-	TRBJ2-7	14	CASSLVGESYEQYF	TGCGCCAGCAGCTTGGTCGGGGAGTCCTACGAGCAGTACTTC
-	TRBV4-1	-	TRBJ2-7	15	CASSQDPGGAYEQYF	TGCGCCAGCAGCCAAGATCCCGGGGGAGCCTACGAGCAGTACTTC
-	TRBV6-1	-	TRBJ2-1	10	CASRLGEQFF	TGTGCCAGCAGACTGGGTGAGCAGTTCTTC
-	TRBV7-8	-	TRBJ2-7	14	CASSKPGLPYEAYF	TGTGCCAGCAGCAAACCGGGCCTGCCGTATGAGGCCTACTTC
-	TRBV5-6	-	TRBJ1-1	13	CASRGRGVTEAFF	TGTGCCAGCAGGGGACGGGGGGTAACTGAAGCTTTCTTT